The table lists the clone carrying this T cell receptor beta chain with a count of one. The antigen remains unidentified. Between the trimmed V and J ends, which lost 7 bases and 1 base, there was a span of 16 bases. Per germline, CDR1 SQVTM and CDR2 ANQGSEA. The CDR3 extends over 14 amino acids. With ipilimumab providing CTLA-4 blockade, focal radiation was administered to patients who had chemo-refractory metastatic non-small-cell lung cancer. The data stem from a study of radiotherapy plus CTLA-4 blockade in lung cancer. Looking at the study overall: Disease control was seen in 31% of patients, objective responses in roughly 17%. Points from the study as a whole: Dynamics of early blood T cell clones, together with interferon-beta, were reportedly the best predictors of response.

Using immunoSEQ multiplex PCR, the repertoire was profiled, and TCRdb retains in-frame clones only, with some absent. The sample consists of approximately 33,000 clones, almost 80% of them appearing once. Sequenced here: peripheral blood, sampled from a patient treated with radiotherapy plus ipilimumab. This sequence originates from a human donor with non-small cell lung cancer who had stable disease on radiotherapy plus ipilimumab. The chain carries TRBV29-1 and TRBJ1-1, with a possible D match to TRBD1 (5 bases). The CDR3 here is CSARGESGNTEAFF. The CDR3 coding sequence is TGCAGCGCTCGAGGGGAGAGCGGGAACACTGAAGCTTTCTTT.